The 10 T cell receptor beta chains below all came from one sample that was sequenced in a study of vaccination and CD4 T cells after COVID-19. Their target antigens are unknown. The study sequenced cultured CD4+ T cell DNA using the Oncomine TCR Beta short-read assay. TCRdb passed the PCR reads through MiXCR, listing each CDR3 protein once. The data show about 14,000 distinct CDR3 sequences, about 50% seen once. Treatment given: roughly 10-day PBMC culture with coronavirus spike peptide pools or control peptides (ViraFEST assay). Sequencing input: CD4+ T cells from blood, cultured in vitro. These receptors came from a human donor who had recovered from COVID-19.

The gene calls are TRBV7-9 and TRBJ2-5; maybe TRBD2 (5 bases). The CDR3 length is 17 residues. Looked up from germline, CDR1 is SEHNR and CDR2 is FQNEAQ (reference sequence). The ends were cut back, 1 base at V and 4 bases at J, with 19 bases in the middle. The CDR3 nucleotides are TGTGCCAGCAGCTTAGAGCCAGGATTAAGTGGAGGAGAGACCCAGTACTTC. Translating it yields CASSLEPGLSGGETQYF.

This clonotype was seen a handful of times. The rearrangement links TRBV20-1 to TRBJ1-5, with a possible D match to TRBD1 (5 bases). V was cut by 1 base and J by 0 bases, with 16 bases left in between. Germline CDR1 DFQATT, CDR2 SNEGSKA (reference sequence). The CDR3 runs 17 residues. CDR3 coding DNA: TGCAGTGCTAGAGCATACCAGGGAACTAATAGCAATCAGCCCCAGCATTTT. Residues: CSARAYQGTNSNQPQHF.

This clonotype was recorded a few times. The chain carries TRBV7-2 and TRBJ1-2; D remains unclear. The germline gives CDR1 SGHTA, CDR2 FQGNSA. The CDR3 is made up of 13 amino acids. Trimming pared 3 bases from V and 5 bases from J, leaving 10 bases between. CDR3 coding DNA: TGTGCCAGCAGCTTCGACGGTTTTTATGGCTACACCTTC. Its protein is CASSFDGFYGYTF.

The chain has TRBV27 and TRBJ2-7; D gene ambiguous. V lost 5 bases, J lost 1 base, and 15 bases lay in between. The CDR3 spans 15 residues. Germline loops: CDR1 MNHEY, CDR2 SMNVEV (reference sequence). CDR3 sequence reads: CASSTLYSSSYEQYF. CDR3 in DNA: TGTGCCAGCAGTACCCTGTACAGTTCATCCTACGAGCAGTACTTC.

The chain uses TRBV5-6 and TRBJ1-2, with 7 bases matching TRBD1. There are 16 residues in the CDR3. Looked up from germline, CDR1 is SGHDT and CDR2 is YYEEEE. Trimming took 4 bases from V and 6 from J; bases not matched to a gene: 15. The CDR3, as DNA: TGTGCCAGCAGCCCCGTGACAGGGATCAGTGTCGATGGCTACACCTTC. Residues: CASSPVTGISVDGYTF.

The chain carries TRBV19 and TRBJ1-2, with TRBD1 as a possible D gene (6 bases). Trimming cost V 8 bases and J 4 bases, with 17 bases left between them. Germline values: CDR1 LNHDA, CDR2 SQIVND (reference sequence). The CDR3 runs 14 residues. The CDR3 reads CASRSPGHIYGYTF. The CDR3 DNA reads TGTGCCAGTCGCTCTCCGGGACACATCTATGGCTACACCTTC. The entire variable domain, with the rest obtained from reference TRBV19 and TRBJ1-2, is as follows: DGGITQSPKYLFRKEGQNVTLSCEQNLNHDAMYWYRQDPGQGLRLIYYSQIVNDFQKGDIAEGYSVSREKKESFPLTVTSAQKNPTAFYLCASRSPGHIYGYTFGSGTRLTVV.

This clonotype showed up just a few times. The chain's CDR3 is CATSRPPGVNTGELFF. The CDR3 DNA reads as TGTGCCACCAGCAGGCCCCCCGGGGTGAACACCGGGGAGCTGTTTTTT. This chain links TRBV15 with TRBJ2-2; D might be TRBD2 (5 bases). Looked up from germline, CDR1 is LNHNV and CDR2 is YYDKDF (reference sequence). This CDR3 has 16 amino acids. With 3 bases removed from V and 1 base from J, the gap between germline ends came to 12 bases.

This clonotype has only one observation. The genes are TRBV28 and TRBJ2-5, with 11 bases matching TRBD2. The V and J ends lost 6 bases and 5 bases, in that order; junction bases with no gene match: 8. The CDR3 has 15 amino acids. The germline gives CDR1 MDHEN, CDR2 SYDVKM. The CDR3 here is CASSGSGRAGETQYF. In DNA form, the CDR3 reads TGTGCCAGCAGCGGTAGCGGGAGGGCTGGGGAGACCCAGTACTTC.

The rearrangement links TRBV7-2 to TRBJ2-5; 7 nucleotides line up with TRBD1. The CDR3 loop spans 14 amino acids. V was clipped by 5 bases and J by 5 bases; unmatched bases: 8. Germline V gene lookup returns CDR1 SGHTA and CDR2 FQGNSA. CDR3 in DNA: TGTGCCAGCAGCCGACAGGGATTGCTGGAGACCCAGTACTTC. It yields the protein CASSRQGLLETQYF. The full variable domain, its missing parts supplied by reference TRBV7-2 and TRBJ2-5, is GAGVSQSPSNKVTEKGKDVELRCDPISGHTALYWYRQSLGQGLEFLIYFQGNSAPDKSGLPSDRFSAERTGGSVSTLTIQRTQQEDSAVYLCASSRQGLLETQYFGPGTRLLVL.

This clonotype came up a few times. This chain joins TRBV20-1 and TRBJ2-3; TRBD2 matches at 11 bases. Trimming cost V 6 bases and J 4 bases; bases outside gene matches: 3. The length of the CDR3 is 13 residues. Germline CDR1 is DFQATT and CDR2 is SNEGSKA (reference sequence). The CDR3: CSAIAGGPDTQYF. CDR3 nucleotides: TGCAGTGCCATAGCGGGAGGGCCAGATACGCAGTATTTT.